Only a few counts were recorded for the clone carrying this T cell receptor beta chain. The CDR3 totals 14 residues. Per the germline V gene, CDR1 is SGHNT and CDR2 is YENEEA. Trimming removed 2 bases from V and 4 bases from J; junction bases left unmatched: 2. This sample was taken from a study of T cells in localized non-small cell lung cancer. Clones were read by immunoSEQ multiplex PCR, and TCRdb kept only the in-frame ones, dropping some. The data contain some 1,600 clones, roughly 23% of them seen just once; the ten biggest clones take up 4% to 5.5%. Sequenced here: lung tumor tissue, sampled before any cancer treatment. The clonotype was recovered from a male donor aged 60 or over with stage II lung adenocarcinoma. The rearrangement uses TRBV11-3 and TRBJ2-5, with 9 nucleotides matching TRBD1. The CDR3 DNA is TGTGCCAGCAGCTTAAACAGGGGGCGAGAGACCCAGTACTTC. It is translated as CASSLNRGRETQYF. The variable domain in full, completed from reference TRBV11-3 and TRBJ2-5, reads EAGVVQSPRYKIIEKKQPVAFWCNPISGHNTLYWYLQNLGQGPELLIRYENEEAVDDSQLPKDRFSAERLKGVDSTLKIQPAELGDSAVYLCASSLNRGRETQYFGPGTRLLVL.